Reported below is one T cell receptor beta chain. These data originate in a study of shared clonotypes between healthy human individuals. At the level of the study: Each donor contributed plates that comprised three CD4 naive, three CD4 memory, two CD8 naive and one CD8 memory.

V was pared by 4 bases and J by 7 bases, with 9 bases of the junction left unmatched. This CDR3 is built from 14 residues. CDR1 and CDR2 (germline): SGHRS, YFSETQ. In the original workflow: With immunoSEQ giving junction-only sequences and no quality scores, filtering differed. Libraries were prepared by immunoSEQ multiplex PCR; TCRdb keeps only in-frame clonotypes and omits some of them. D and trimming come from the DNA, and the V and J calls and clone size come from that table. The sample has hundreds of thousands of clones, 74% seen once. This TCR was sampled from a young woman in good health. The chain is built from TRBV5-1 and TRBJ1-2; 8 positions match TRBD1. Sequenced input: memory CD4+ T cells sorted from blood. The subset is: CD45RA-negative fraction. CDR3 amino acids: CASSGGTGGGGYTF. CDR3 DNA: TGCGCCAGCAGCGGGGGGACAGGAGGAGGTGGCTACACCTTC.